These 7 T cell receptor beta chains were all obtained from the same sample, sequenced in a study of T cells in Graves' hyperthyroidism and ophthalmopathy. Template material for amplifying TCR beta CDR3 regions consisted of RNA transcripts. The study used the HTBI primer set for a first-round RT-PCR of the TCR CDR3. TCRdb re-analysed the multiplex PCR reads in MiXCR, keeping a single row per CDR3 protein. The table includes 250,000 to 400,000 distinct CDR3 sequences, roughly 15% detected once. The sequenced material came from blood. These TCRs come from a woman between 40 and 50 years old with Graves' ophthalmopathy.

The chain is built from TRBV28 and TRBJ2-4; 8 positions match TRBD1. The CDR3 length is 14 residues. The J segment lost 8 bases and the V segment lost 3 bases, leaving 6 bases of the junction unmatched. CDR1 and CDR2 from the germline V gene are MDHEN and SYDVKM. The CDR3 nucleotides are TGTGCCAGCAGTTTGTCTGGACAGGGACACATTCAGTACTTC. Protein product: CASSLSGQGHIQYF.

A remark on this clonotype: One junction end disagrees with the germline gene, perhaps due to a read error. The rearrangement links TRBV6-1 to TRBJ1-5; D gene ambiguous. CDR3 length: 14 residues. Germline values: CDR1 MNHNS, CDR2 SASEGT. The CDR3 DNA reads TGTGCCAGCAGTGCCGGGTTACCGAATCAGCCCCATCATTTT. It translates to CASSAGLPNQPHHF.

Comments on this clonotype: A much larger clone differs from this one at a single base, so this may be a read error. The chain combines TRBV20-1 with TRBJ1-1, with no clear D. The CDR3 covers 11 residues. In germline, CDR1 is DFQATT, CDR2 SNEGSKA (reference sequence). For the CDR3, the DNA is TGCAGTGCTAGAGAATACACTGAAGCTGTCTTT. This translates into CSAREYTEAVF.

This clonotype came up many times. One end of the junction does not line up with germline, which may come from a read error. The rearrangement uses TRBV6-2 or TRBV6-3 and TRBJ2-7, with TRBD2 identical over 14 bases. Germline V CDR1 and CDR2: MNHEY, SVGEGT. The CDR3 consists of 14 residues. The CDR3 reads CAGRGTSGSYEQYF. The CDR3 DNA is TGTGCCGGCAGAGGGACTAGCGGGAGCTACGAGCAGTACTTC.

This clonotype turned up a few times. The rearrangement uses TRBV27 and TRBJ1-6; no clear D gene. The germline V and J ends were trimmed by 8 bases and 6 bases, with 11 bases remaining between them. The length of the CDR3 is 13 residues. In germline, CDR1 is MNHEY, CDR2 SMNVEV (reference sequence). DNA of the CDR3: TGTGCCAGCGGTGCCTACCCTAATTCACCCCTCCACTTT. It is translated as CASGAYPNSPLHF.

This clonotype was counted at least ten times. The chain uses TRBV11-2 and TRBJ2-7; D gene ambiguous. The CDR3 length is 11 residues. The germline gives CDR1 SGHAT, CDR2 FQNNGV. V shed 2 bases and J shed 6 bases, with 5 bases lying between them. DNA for the CDR3: TGTGCCAGCAGCTTACTTGTCGAGCAGTACTTC. Encoded protein: CASSLLVEQYF.

CDR3 sequence: CASSDRGIRGTDTQYF. Here the CDR3 DNA reads TGTGCCAGCAGCGACCGGGGGATTAGGGGCACAGATACGCAGTATTTT. V usage is TRBV9 and J usage is TRBJ2-3; a possible D gene is TRBD2 (6 bases). This CDR3 region has 16 residues. The V gene lost 3 bases and the J gene lost 1 base, with 15 bases spanning the gap. Germline CDR1 is SGDLS and CDR2 is YYNGEE.